A single sample is the source of the 24 T cell receptor beta chains below, sequenced in a study of neurological immune-mediated disorders. One entry per CDR3 protein, called by TCRdb with MiXCR from the 5' RACE reads. The sample holds 45,000 to 55,000 distinct CDR3 sequences; around 4% are singletons and the top ten take 6.5%. The sequencing sample was made of PBMCs. The receptors originated from a man aged 60-69 years with multiple sclerosis.

The sample holds many counts of this clonotype. The rearrangement uses TRBV20-1 and TRBJ1-1; 7 bases fit TRBD1. Germline lookup yields CDR1 DFQATT and CDR2 SNEGSKA (reference sequence). The trim removed 3 bases at V and 0 bases at J, leaving 7 bases unmatched. The CDR3 loop spans 15 amino acids. The CDR3 DNA reads as TGCAGTGCTAGGGGTCGACAGGGATTGAACACTGAAGCTTTCTTT. Protein product: CSARGRQGLNTEAFF.

This clonotype occurred many times. The chain is built from TRBV3-1 and TRBJ2-7, with no clear D. Trimming pared 0 bases from V and 2 bases from J, leaving 5 bases between. The CDR3 runs 13 residues. Germline CDR1 LGHDT, CDR2 YNNKEL (reference sequence). CDR3 amino acids: CASSQDGPYEQYF. In nucleotides, the CDR3 is TGTGCCAGCAGCCAAGACGGACCCTACGAGCAGTACTTC.

This clonotype was seen many times. The V gene is TRBV28, the J gene TRBJ2-2; no clear D gene. Germline-derived CDR1 and CDR2 are MDHEN and SYDVKM. V lost 3 bases to trimming and J lost 3 bases, with 8 bases between them. There are 14 residues in the CDR3. The CDR3 spells CASSFRPHTGELFF. The DNA of the CDR3 is TGTGCCAGCAGTTTCCGACCCCACACCGGGGAGCTGTTTTTT.

This clonotype was seen ten or more times. This chain uses TRBV5-6 with TRBJ1-2; 9 bases fit TRBD1. The CDR3 runs to 17 residues. The germline V gene encodes CDR1 SGHDT and CDR2 YYEEEE. The V segment lost 0 bases and the J segment 5 bases; nucleotides outside the gene matches: 11. CDR3 amino acids: CASSLDRDRDARYGYTF. DNA of the CDR3: TGTGCCAGCAGCTTGGATCGGGACAGGGATGCTCGGTATGGCTACACCTTC.

This clonotype was seen repeatedly, ten times or more. The V and J genes are TRBV12-3 or TRBV12-4 and TRBJ2-1, with 7 nucleotides matching TRBD2. V shed 3 bases, J shed 0 bases, and the junction held 2 bases outside the gene matches. The CDR3 has 15 amino acids. CDR3 DNA sequence: TGTGCCAGCAGTTTTGGACTAGTCTCCTACAATGAGCAGTTCTTC. Translating gives CASSFGLVSYNEQFF.

Ten or more counts support this clonotype. The chain combines TRBV5-6 with TRBJ2-5; maybe TRBD1 (5 bases). V lost 5 bases, J lost 5 bases, and 13 bases lay in between. The CDR3 is 13 amino acids. Germline assignment: CDR1 SGHDT and CDR2 YYEEEE. The CDR3 spells CASSSTGSETQYF. The CDR3 coding sequence is TGTGCCAGCAGTTCTACAGGTAGCGAGACCCAGTACTTC. Complete variable domain (other parts from reference TRBV5-6 and TRBJ2-5): DAGVTQSPTHLIKTRGQQVTLRCSPKSGHDTVSWYQQALGQGPQFIFQYYEEEERQRGNFPDRFSGHQFPNYSSELNVNALLLGDSALYLCASSSTGSETQYFGPGTRLLVL.

In its sample, this clonotype was seen many times. The chain combines TRBV20-1 with TRBJ2-3; tentatively, D is TRBD1 (6 bases). This CDR3 is built from 16 residues. The germline V and J ends were trimmed by 0 bases and 2 bases, with 15 bases remaining between them. CDR1 is DFQATT, CDR2 SNEGSKA, per germline (reference sequence). CDR3 sequence (DNA): TGCAGTGCTAGAGATCTTAGGGGACATTACACAGATACGCAGTATTTT. Protein: CSARDLRGHYTDTQYF.

This clonotype came up many times. The V and J genes are TRBV3-1 and TRBJ1-1; a weak D match, TRBD1 (6 bases). V was cut by 3 bases and J by 1 base, with 9 bases left in between. There are 14 residues in the CDR3. The germline V gene has CDR1 LGHDT and CDR2 YNNKEL (reference sequence). CDR3 residues: CASSQGGRNTEAFF. The CDR3 region has the DNA TGTGCCAGCAGCCAGGGGGGCAGGAACACTGAAGCTTTCTTT.

This clonotype occurred many times. This chain connects TRBV3-1 to TRBJ2-3; D not certain. This CDR3 is built from 13 residues. Germline V gene lookup returns CDR1 LGHDT and CDR2 YNNKEL (reference sequence). V lost 1 base and J lost 6, with 8 bases in between. Here the CDR3 reads CASSQVLSDTQYF. In DNA form, the CDR3 reads TGTGCCAGCAGCCAAGTACTGTCGGATACGCAGTATTTT.

This clonotype showed up many times. This chain joins TRBV5-1 and TRBJ2-5; 9 bases match TRBD2. The J segment lost 2 bases and the V segment lost 0 bases, leaving 11 bases of the junction unmatched. CDR1 and CDR2 from the germline V gene are SGHRS and YFSETQ. The CDR3 runs to 18 residues. The CDR3 loop is CASSLEGQSGRSQETQYF. The CDR3 DNA sequence: TGCGCCAGCAGCTTGGAGGGACAAAGCGGGAGGTCACAAGAGACCCAGTACTTC.

This clonotype has ten or more counts. This chain connects TRBV7-7 to TRBJ1-1; D unresolved. The CDR3 is 13 amino acids. From germline, CDR1 is SSHAT and CDR2 FNYEAQ (reference sequence). Trimming removed 5 bases from V and 6 bases from J, with 13 bases in between. The CDR3 protein is CASSLHGDAEAFF. The CDR3 DNA is TGTGCCAGCAGCCTGCACGGAGACGCTGAAGCTTTCTTT.

This clonotype was seen many times. This chain connects TRBV20-1 to TRBJ2-2, with D perhaps TRBD1 (5 bases). This CDR3 is 16 amino acids long. The germline V gene encodes CDR1 DFQATT and CDR2 SNEGSKA (reference sequence). V gave up 4 bases and J gave up 1 base, with 16 bases separating them. This CDR3 reads CSAIVAGLGNTGELFF. CDR3 nucleotide sequence: TGCAGTGCTATAGTGGCAGGGCTCGGGAACACCGGGGAGCTGTTTTTT.

This clonotype was observed at least ten times. This chain joins TRBV5-1 and TRBJ2-2, with 7 bases identical to TRBD1. The CDR3 is made up of 17 amino acids. Germline assignment: CDR1 SGHRS and CDR2 YFSETQ. V lost 7 bases and J lost 3; bases outside the gene matches: 15. The CDR3 DNA sequence: TGCGCCAGCGGGCTCAGGACAGGTGGGGTGTACACCGGGGAGCTGTTTTTT. As protein: CASGLRTGGVYTGELFF.

This clonotype was seen ten or more times. This sequence joins TRBV12-3 or TRBV12-4 and TRBJ2-2; 10 bases match TRBD2. V lost 6 bases to trimming and J lost 3 bases; unmatched junction nucleotides: 4. There are 15 residues in the CDR3. Here the CDR3 reads CASSFSGRYTGELFF. The CDR3 DNA sequence: TGTGCCAGCAGCTTTAGCGGGAGGTACACCGGGGAGCTGTTTTTT.

This clonotype showed up many times. The rearrangement uses TRBV7-9 and TRBJ1-1; no clear D gene. V was trimmed by 7 bases and J by 11 bases, leaving 14 bases between them. Per germline, CDR1 SEHNR and CDR2 FQNEAQ (reference sequence). This CDR3 is built from 11 residues. The CDR3 is CASTLAYDAFF. The CDR3 DNA sequence: TGTGCCAGCACCCTTGCTTATGACGCTTTCTTT.

Only a few counts were recorded for this clonotype. The chain uses TRBV29-1 and TRBJ1-1, with TRBD1 matching 9 bases. Looked up from germline, CDR1 is SQVTM and CDR2 is ANQGSEA. Trimming cost V 6 bases and J 3 bases; bases outside gene matches: 11. The CDR3 spans 15 residues. The DNA for the CDR3 is TGCAGCGTCACAGGGGGCGACGTTGGTTACACTGAAGCTTTCTTT. Its protein is CSVTGGDVGYTEAFF. The variable domain in full, completed from reference TRBV29-1 and TRBJ1-1, reads SAVISQKPSRDICQRGTSLTIQCQVDSQVTMMFWYRQQPGQSLTLIATANQGSEATYESGFVIDKFPISRPNLTFSTLTVSNMSPEDSSIYLCSVTGGDVGYTEAFFGQGTRLTVV.

This clonotype was detected ten times or more. The chain recombines TRBV3-1 with TRBJ1-2; the match to TRBD1 covers 9 bases. This CDR3 comprises 14 residues. The ends lost 4 bases at V and 4 bases at J; junction bases unmatched: 4. Germline CDR1 is LGHDT and CDR2 is YNNKEL (reference sequence). The CDR3 region has the DNA TGTGCCAGCAGCCGTGAGACAGGGGGCTATGGCTACACCTTC. This gives the protein CASSRETGGYGYTF.

This clonotype has a count of ten or more. The chain is built from TRBV9 and TRBJ1-1; maybe TRBD1 (6 bases). The V gene's germline CDR1 is SGDLS and CDR2 YYNGEE. V was shortened by 4 bases and J by 4 bases, with 20 bases between the two germline ends. CDR3 length: 16 amino acids. CDR3 nucleotide sequence: TGTGCCAGCAGCCCCCTTTGGGGGGCTGGAAGCACTGAAGCTTTCTTT. It translates to CASSPLWGAGSTEAFF.

This clonotype was seen a handful of times. The chain has TRBV5-1 and TRBJ2-7; the match to TRBD1 covers 7 bases. Unmatched junction bases numbered 13, after V lost 0 bases and J lost 7 bases. Germline CDR1 and CDR2: SGHRS and YFSETQ. The CDR3 is 16 amino acids. The CDR3 nucleotides are TGCGCCAGCAGCTTGGATCCCGGGACAGTGCTGAGGGAGCAGTACTTC. Amino acid sequence: CASSLDPGTVLREQYF.

The sample holds many counts of this clonotype. V gene TRBV20-1 combines with J gene TRBJ1-3; D gene uncertain. Between the trimmed V and J ends, which lost 6 bases and 5 bases, there was a span of 8 bases. The CDR3 runs to 11 residues. Germline lookup yields CDR1 DFQATT and CDR2 SNEGSKA (reference sequence). The CDR3 bases are TGCAGTGCGTGGGTGCGAAACACCATATATTTT. Encoded protein: CSAWVRNTIYF.

The chain is built from TRBV5-1 and TRBJ1-4; possible D gene TRBD1, 5 bases. CDR1 is SGHRS, CDR2 YFSETQ, per germline. Trimming left V 0 bases short and J 0 bases short, with 15 bases between. The CDR3 runs 18 residues. CDR3 bases: TGCGCCAGCAGCTTGGGCCTCAGGGTTCCCGCAACTAATGAAAAACTGTTTTTT. Translated: CASSLGLRVPATNEKLFF.

This clonotype was observed many times. The J gene is TRBJ2-3, the V gene TRBV5-1; 8 positions agree with TRBD1. Trimming took 0 bases from V and 1 from J; bases not matched to a gene: 4. This CDR3 is 16 amino acids long. The germline gives CDR1 SGHRS, CDR2 YFSETQ. DNA for the CDR3: TGCGCCAGCAGCTTGGCCAGGGGGCGAGGCACAGATACGCAGTATTTT. Amino acids: CASSLARGRGTDTQYF.

This clonotype occurred many times. The chain recombines TRBV12-3 or TRBV12-4 with TRBJ2-1; TRBD2 matches 7 bases. This CDR3 has 14 amino acids. J gave up 5 bases and V 7 bases, and 8 bases lay outside the gene matches. The CDR3 nucleotides read TGTGCCAGCAAGAGACTAGCCCAAAACAATGAGCAGTTCTTC. It translates to CASKRLAQNNEQFF.

This clonotype has at least ten counts. V and J are TRBV5-1 and TRBJ2-6, with D unresolved. The CDR3 is 14 residues long. In germline, CDR1 is SGHRS, CDR2 YFSETQ. With 4 bases removed from V and 4 bases from J, the gap between germline ends came to 9 bases. The CDR3, as DNA: TGCGCCAGCAGCGCAAATGCCGGGGCCAACGTCCTGACTTTC. Translation: CASSANAGANVLTF.